The 25 T cell receptor beta chains in this list originate from one sample, sequenced in a study of cytomegalovirus exposure and HLA in healthy donors. The study ran its PCR with 60 Vbeta and 13 Jbeta primers. This table comes from immunoSEQ multiplex PCR, and its TCRdb copy is limited to in-frame clones, with some not included. The data show about 36,000 clones, around 49% seen once. The sequenced sample was PBMCs. All receptors derive from a woman aged 40 to 49 in good health and CMV-seropositive.

The chain joins TRBV7-9 to TRBJ2-7, with 7 bases fitting TRBD2. CDR3 length: 14 amino acids. Per the germline V gene, CDR1 is SEHNR and CDR2 is FQNEAQ (reference sequence). With V trimmed by 5 bases and J by 2 bases, 6 bases remained unmatched. CDR3 residues: CASSDSGPTYEQYF. For the CDR3, the DNA is TGTGCCAGCAGCGATAGCGGGCCTACCTACGAGCAGTACTTC. Full variable domain (outside the CDR3, taken from reference TRBV7-9 and TRBJ2-7): DTGVSQNPRHKITKRGQNVTFRCDPISEHNRLYWYRQTLGQGPEFLTYFQNEAQLEKSRLLSDRFSAERPKGSFSTLEIQRTEQGDSAMYLCASSDSGPTYEQYFGPGTRLTVT.

The CDR3 loop is CASIYNTEAFF. The CDR3 region has the DNA TGTGCCAGCATTTATAACACTGAAGCTTTCTTT. V is TRBV6-1 and J is TRBJ1-1; D is ambiguous. Trimming left V 7 bases short and J 2 bases short, with 5 bases between. This CDR3 has 11 amino acids. Germline V gene data show CDR1 as MNHNS and CDR2 as SASEGT.

The chain combines TRBV18 with TRBJ2-2, with D unclear. CDR3 length: 13 residues. Trimming pared 5 bases from V and 5 bases from J, leaving 9 bases between. From germline, CDR1 is KGHSH and CDR2 LQKENI. For the CDR3, the DNA is TGTGCCAGCTCATCCGACGGGACCGGGGAGCTGTTTTTT. Its protein product is CASSSDGTGELFF. Based on the CDR3 plus reference TRBV18 and TRBJ2-2, the full variable domain is NAGVMQNPRHLVRRRGQEARLRCSPMKGHSHVYWYRQLPEEGLKFMVYLQKENIIDESGMPKERFSAEFPKEGPSILRIQQVVRGDSAAYFCASSSDGTGELFFGEGSRLTVL.

The chain couples TRBV4-1 to TRBJ2-5, with 9 nucleotides matching TRBD2. This CDR3 comprises 17 residues. Germline CDR1 is MGHRA and CDR2 is YSYEKL. Losses at the gene ends were 0 bases for V and 1 base for J; bases not matched to a gene: 6. CDR3 sequence (DNA): TGCGCCAGCAGCCAAGATCCACTAGCGGGCGCCCAAGAGACCCAGTACTTC. It specifies CASSQDPLAGAQETQYF.

This clone showed up just a few times. The chain combines TRBV6-1 with TRBJ2-2; 12 bases are shared with TRBD2. CDR1 MNHNS and CDR2 SASEGT come from the germline V gene. The J segment lost 3 bases and the V segment lost 8 bases, leaving 1 base of the junction unmatched. The CDR3 runs 14 residues. The CDR3, as DNA: TGTGCCAGCCTAGCGGGGGGGGACACCGGGGAGCTGTTTTTT. This encodes CASLAGGDTGELFF.

The chain employs TRBV6-4 and TRBJ2-3, with 14 bases lining up with TRBD2. There are 16 residues in the CDR3. With V trimmed by 5 bases and J by 5 bases, 6 bases remained unmatched. CDR1 and CDR2 from the germline V gene are MRHNA and SNTAGT. Written as DNA, the CDR3 is TGTGCCAGCAGTAAGACTAGCGGGGGGGCCTTAGATACGCAGTATTTT. Its protein is CASSKTSGGALDTQYF.

V is TRBV7-6 and J is TRBJ2-7; D is perhaps TRBD2 (5 bases). Looked up from germline, CDR1 is SGHVS and CDR2 is FNYEAQ. Trimming left V 5 bases short and J 6 bases short, with 11 bases between. This CDR3 spans 12 amino acids. CDR3 protein: CASSQWRREQYF. The DNA of the CDR3 is TGTGCCAGCAGCCAGTGGAGGCGCGAGCAGTACTTC.

The rearrangement joins TRBV4-3 to TRBJ2-2, with TRBD2 as a possible D gene (5 bases). Germline V gives CDR1 LGHNA, CDR2 YSLEER. The CDR3 length is 15 residues. Between the trimmed V and J ends, which lost 5 bases and 4 bases, there was a span of 14 bases. This chain's CDR3 is CASSYRGKGTGELFF. The CDR3 DNA reads as TGCGCCAGCAGCTACCGGGGAAAAGGCACCGGGGAGCTGTTTTTT.

This clone was seen just once. The V call is TRBV18, the J call TRBJ2-7, with 7 nucleotides matching TRBD1. Germline trimming cut 4 bases from V and 2 bases from J; bases unmatched to any gene: 5. The CDR3 totals 14 residues. Germline values: CDR1 KGHSH, CDR2 LQKENI. CDR3 coding DNA: TGTGCCAGCTCACGAGGACAGGAGCCCTACGAGCAGTACTTC. Protein sequence: CASSRGQEPYEQYF.

This clone was seen only a few times. J is TRBJ2-7 and V is TRBV6-5; 9 bases are a match to TRBD2. CDR1 is MNHEY and CDR2 is SVGAGI in the germline V gene. The CDR3 extends over 15 amino acids. V gave up 5 bases and J gave up 7 bases; unmatched junction bases: 12. The CDR3 protein is CASSVQVAGVGEQYF. DNA for the CDR3: TGTGCCAGCAGTGTACAAGTAGCGGGGGTAGGGGAGCAGTACTTC.

The rearrangement uses TRBV6-1 and TRBJ2-7, with unresolved D. This CDR3 contains 14 residues. Deletions cut 5 bases from V and 0 bases from J, with 11 bases between. Germline V CDR1 and CDR2: MNHNS, SASEGT. The CDR3 spells CASSPDPGSYEQYF. CDR3 sequence (DNA): TGTGCCAGCAGTCCCGACCCAGGCTCCTACGAGCAGTACTTC.

The rearrangement links TRBV4-1 to TRBJ1-1, with D maybe TRBD1 (6 bases). In germline, CDR1 is MGHRA, CDR2 YSYEKL. Trimming cost V 4 bases and J 0 bases, with 15 bases left between them. This CDR3 spans 16 amino acids. The CDR3 loop reads CASSLRATGMNTEAFF. CDR3 nucleotide sequence: TGCGCCAGCAGCCTTAGGGCCACAGGGATGAACACTGAAGCTTTCTTT.

V is TRBV7-3 and J is TRBJ2-7, with TRBD1 matching 7 bases. This CDR3 spans 14 amino acids. V trimming: 0 bases; J trimming: 6 bases; junction bases outside the gene matches: 5. CDR1 SGHTA and CDR2 FQGTGA come from the germline V gene. CDR3 in amino acids: CASSLTRDSSEQYF. The CDR3 nucleotides are TGTGCCAGCAGCTTAACCCGGGACAGCTCCGAGCAGTACTTC.

This clone came up a few times. The chain uses TRBV6-6 and TRBJ2-5, with 7 nucleotides matching TRBD1. The germline CDR1 and CDR2 sequences are MNHNY and SVGAGI (reference sequence). The CDR3 runs to 13 residues. J was trimmed by 5 bases and V by 4 bases; bases with no gene match: 4. The CDR3 here is CASSSSDRETQYF. The CDR3 DNA reads as TGTGCCAGCAGTTCCTCGGACAGGGAGACCCAGTACTTC.

J is TRBJ1-1 and V is TRBV2; D is undetermined. From germline, CDR1 is SNHLY and CDR2 FYNNEI. With 5 bases removed from V and 1 base from J, the gap between germline ends came to 8 bases. The CDR3 has 13 amino acids. CDR3 in DNA: TGTGCCAGCAGTTTTACAGAGAACACTGAAGCTTTCTTT. Amino acid sequence: CASSFTENTEAFF. Based on the CDR3 plus reference TRBV2 and TRBJ1-1, the full variable domain is EPEVTQTPSHQVTQMGQEVILRCVPISNHLYFYWYRQILGQKVEFLVSFYNNEISEKSEIFDDQFSVERPDGSNFTLKIRSTKLEDSAMYFCASSFTENTEAFFGQGTRLTVV.

The J gene is TRBJ2-5, the V gene TRBV30, with TRBD2 as a possible D gene (5 bases). CDR3 size: 13 residues. Trimming pared 3 bases from V and 7 bases from J, leaving 15 bases between. The V gene's germline CDR1 is GTSNPN and CDR2 SVGIG (reference sequence). The CDR3 is CAWRSGQRGTQYF. The CDR3 DNA is TGTGCCTGGAGGTCGGGTCAACGGGGGACCCAGTACTTC.

The chain recombines TRBV7-2 with TRBJ2-1, with 15 bases aligning to TRBD2. Germline assignment: CDR1 SGHTA and CDR2 FQGNSA. This CDR3 spans 16 amino acids. V trimming: 5 bases; J trimming: 10 bases; junction bases outside the gene matches: 9. CDR3 loop: CASSPPGLAGGWEQFF. DNA for the CDR3: TGTGCCAGCAGCCCGCCGGGACTAGCGGGGGGTTGGGAGCAGTTCTTC.

This clone was observed a handful of times. The V gene is TRBV9, the J gene TRBJ2-3; 14 positions match TRBD2. Germline CDR1 is SGDLS and CDR2 is YYNGEE. The CDR3 has 17 amino acids. V lost 3 bases, J lost 5 bases, and 8 bases stayed unmatched. The DNA for the CDR3 is TGTGCCAGCAGCGCTATGGGACTAGCGGGGGAAGAAGATACGCAGTATTTT. Its translation is CASSAMGLAGEEDTQYF.

CDR3 region: CASSFGGAEQYF. DNA of the CDR3: TGTGCCAGCAGCTTTGGAGGGGCCGAGCAGTACTTC. The rearrangement uses TRBV11-2 and TRBJ2-7; D might be TRBD2 (6 bases). CDR3 length: 12 residues. The V and J ends lost 3 bases and 6 bases respectively, with 9 bases between them. In germline, CDR1 is SGHAT, CDR2 FQNNGV.

This chain joins TRBV15 and TRBJ1-5; 8 bases fit TRBD1. This CDR3 is built from 16 residues. Per the germline V gene, CDR1 is LNHNV and CDR2 is YYDKDF (reference sequence). V was clipped by 3 bases and J by 4 bases; unmatched bases: 8. The CDR3 region is CATSRGQGAGNQPQHF. Here the CDR3 DNA reads TGTGCCACCAGCAGGGGGCAGGGGGCAGGAAATCAGCCCCAGCATTTT.

This chain joins TRBV4-2 and TRBJ1-1, with no clear D. In germline, CDR1 is LGHNA, CDR2 YNFKEQ. The CDR3 sequence is 14 residues long. V was shortened by 2 bases and J by 3 bases, with 10 bases between the two germline ends. The CDR3 sequence: CASSQRKADTEAFF. CDR3 nucleotide sequence: TGTGCCAGCAGCCAACGTAAGGCGGACACTGAAGCTTTCTTT.

The chain uses TRBV7-9 and TRBJ1-1; tentative D call: TRBD1 (6 bases). Germline values: CDR1 SEHNR, CDR2 FQNEAQ (reference sequence). V lost 1 base, J lost 3 bases, and 9 bases lay in between. This CDR3 region has 14 residues. This CDR3 reads CASSLDPGDTEAFF. The CDR3 region has the DNA TGTGCCAGCAGCTTAGATCCAGGGGACACTGAAGCTTTCTTT.

The CDR3 loop reads CASSHLAGGRYEQFF. The CDR3, as DNA: TGTGCCAGCAGCCACCTAGCGGGGGGGCGCTATGAGCAGTTCTTC. The chain has TRBV7-9 and TRBJ2-1; TRBD2 matches 12 bases. This CDR3 spans 15 amino acids. Germline CDR1 is SEHNR and CDR2 is FQNEAQ (reference sequence). Trimming took 5 bases from V and 8 from J; bases not matched to a gene: 7.

The chain carries TRBV5-4 and TRBJ1-4, with 7 bases matching TRBD1. The CDR3 length is 16 residues. The V and J ends lost 2 bases and 6 bases, in that order; junction bases with no gene match: 10. Per the germline V gene, CDR1 is SGHNT and CDR2 is YYREEE (reference sequence). CDR3 nucleotide sequence: TGTGCCAGCAGCTTCAGGGACTTAACAGGGGATGAAAAACTGTTTTTT. The encoded protein is CASSFRDLTGDEKLFF. Full variable domain (remainder filled in from reference TRBV5-4 and TRBJ1-4): ETGVTQSPTHLIKTRGQQVTLRCSSQSGHNTVSWYQQALGQGPQFIFQYYREEENGRGNFPPRFSGLQFPNYSSELNVNALELDDSALYLCASSFRDLTGDEKLFFGSGTQLSVL.

This clone occurred once. The chain uses TRBV7-6 and TRBJ2-3; a weak D match, TRBD1 (6 bases). This CDR3 is 14 amino acids long. The germline V gene has CDR1 SGHVS and CDR2 FNYEAQ. Deletions cut 1 base from V and 6 bases from J, with 11 bases between. CDR3 in amino acids: CASSLGGPGDTQYF. In DNA, the CDR3 is TGTGCCAGCAGCTTAGGGGGGCCCGGGGATACGCAGTATTTT.